Each of the 29 T cell receptor beta chains below was sequenced from the same sample in a study of T-cell reconstitution after alpha-beta-depleted transplantation in children. Preparing the TCRbeta library involved the use of unique molecular identifiers. TCRdb analysed the PCR reads with MiXCR anew, one entry per CDR3 protein. The sample shows under 450,000 distinct CDR3 sequences, roughly 14% of them seen only once. The input for sequencing was PBMCs, taken from the stem cell graft. The source of these receptors is a human donor who donated a stem cell graft to a child with Fanconi anemia.

The chain carries TRBV5-1 and TRBJ2-3, with 7 bases fitting TRBD2. Germline CDR1 reads SGHRS; CDR2 reads YFSETQ. The CDR3 spans 15 residues. J gave up 5 bases and V 2 bases, and 8 bases lay outside the gene matches. The CDR3 spells CASSFAGDYLDTQYF. DNA for the CDR3: TGCGCCAGCAGCTTCGCGGGGGACTACTTAGATACGCAGTATTTT.

This clonotype appeared many times. V gene TRBV7-2 combines with J gene TRBJ2-2, with D uncertain. This CDR3 has 13 amino acids. With 0 bases removed from V and 6 bases from J, the gap between germline ends came to 5 bases. CDR1 SGHTA and CDR2 FQGNSA come from the germline V gene. The CDR3 reads CASSLARAGELFF. The DNA for the CDR3 is TGTGCCAGCAGCTTAGCCCGTGCCGGGGAGCTGTTTTTT.

This clonotype was counted many times. The chain is built from TRBV7-9 and TRBJ2-7, with D perhaps matching TRBD2 (5 bases). V lost 4 bases to trimming and J lost 0 bases, with 13 bases between them. Germline V CDR1 and CDR2: SEHNR, FQNEAQ (reference sequence). The CDR3 has 15 residues. In DNA, the CDR3 is TGTGCCAGCAGCTCCCCGGGAACGGGCTCCTACGAGCAGTACGTC. Protein sequence: CASSSPGTGSYEQYV.

This clonotype was observed a few times. The chain links TRBV28 to TRBJ1-2, with 7 bases that match TRBD1. Germline V CDR1 and CDR2: MDHEN, SYDVKM. The length of the CDR3 is 17 residues. J was trimmed by 1 base and V by 5 bases; bases with no gene match: 13. CDR3: CASSNPRTGLFNYGYTF. CDR3 DNA: TGTGCCAGCAGTAACCCCCGGACAGGCCTTTTTAACTATGGCTACACCTTC.

The chain combines TRBV20-1 with TRBJ2-7; 11 bases fit TRBD1. Germline V lookup: CDR1 DFQATT, CDR2 SNEGSKA (reference sequence). V was clipped by 7 bases and J by 4 bases; unmatched bases: 6. The CDR3 sequence is 13 residues long. The CDR3 DNA is TGCAGTGGAAGGGACAGGGGGAGGTACGAGCAGTACTTC. This gives the protein CSGRDRGRYEQYF.

This clonotype has just a few counts. The V call is TRBV29-1, the J call TRBJ1-1; D is unclear. Germline V lookup: CDR1 SQVTM, CDR2 ANQGSEA. Trimming shortened V by 0 bases and J by 0 bases, and 11 bases separated the two germline ends. The CDR3 runs to 15 residues. CDR3 region: CSVEDFSKMNTEAFF. CDR3 DNA: TGCAGCGTTGAAGATTTCAGTAAAATGAACACTGAAGCTTTCTTT.

This clonotype appeared a few times. The chain couples TRBV5-5 to TRBJ1-2, with 9 bases matching TRBD1. V trimming: 0 bases; J trimming: 2 bases; junction bases outside the gene matches: 5. This CDR3 spans 16 amino acids. Germline V gives CDR1 SGHKS, CDR2 YYEKEE (reference sequence). The CDR3 nucleotides are TGTGCCAGCAGCTTGGCCGGGACAGGGAACAACTATGGCTACACCTTC. Its protein is CASSLAGTGNNYGYTF.

This chain links TRBV5-1 with TRBJ1-1; D unresolved. CDR3 size: 12 residues. V dropped 4 bases and J dropped 12 bases, with 16 bases sitting between them. Per the germline V gene, CDR1 is SGHRS and CDR2 is YFSETQ. This CDR3 is CASSPQDGPPFF. In DNA, the CDR3 is TGCGCCAGCAGCCCACAAGACGGGCCCCCTTTCTTT.

The V call is TRBV7-9, the J call TRBJ2-3, with 7 bases that match TRBD2. Germline lookup yields CDR1 SEHNR and CDR2 FQNEAQ (reference sequence). V dropped 7 bases and J dropped 0; count of bases not matched to a gene: 7. CDR3 size: 15 residues. The CDR3 nucleotides are TGTGCCAGCACCCCGCCCGGGGGGAGCACAGATACGCAGTATTTT. It is translated as CASTPPGGSTDTQYF. The full variable domain, with the rest looked up from reference TRBV7-9 and TRBJ2-3, is DTGVSQNPRHKITKRGQNVTFRCDPISEHNRLYWYRQTLGQGPEFLTYFQNEAQLEKSRLLSDRFSAERPKGSFSTLEIQRTEQGDSAMYLCASTPPGGSTDTQYFGPGTRLTVL.

The chain is built from TRBV7-9 and TRBJ2-1; no firm D call. Germline V gene sequence: CDR1 SEHNR, CDR2 FQNEAQ (reference sequence). The CDR3 runs to 11 residues. The V end lost 8 bases, the J end lost 7 bases, and 9 bases lay between the germline ends. CDR3 in DNA: TGTGCCAGCGAGCGAGAGAATGAGCAGTTCTTC. Protein sequence: CASERENEQFF.

This clonotype was found many times. In DNA, the CDR3 is TGTGCCAGCAGCGTGGGCGGGGGACTGGACACTGAAGCTTTCTTT. Amino acid sequence: CASSVGGGLDTEAFF. The chain combines TRBV9 with TRBJ1-1; a possible D gene is TRBD1 (5 bases). V was shortened by 2 bases and J by 3 bases, with 14 bases between the two germline ends. Germline CDR1 and CDR2: SGDLS and YYNGEE. The CDR3 is 15 amino acids.

Here the CDR3 reads CASRPNEAYNEQFF. CDR3 DNA sequence: TGTGCCAGCAGACCTAATGAGGCCTACAATGAGCAGTTCTTC. This chain links TRBV6-2 or TRBV6-3 with TRBJ2-1; D is undetermined. Trimming took 6 bases from V and 2 from J, leaving 11 bases between them. This CDR3 is 14 amino acids long. Germline V CDR1 and CDR2: MNHEY, SVGEGT.

The chain employs TRBV29-1 and TRBJ2-5; D is perhaps TRBD1 (6 bases). The CDR3 has 13 amino acids. Germline V gives CDR1 SQVTM, CDR2 ANQGSEA. V dropped 2 bases and J dropped 2 bases, with 9 bases sitting between them. CDR3 bases: TGCAGCGTTGAACCGACAGGACAAGAGACCCAGTACTTC. This codes for CSVEPTGQETQYF.

Notes on this clonotype: Relative to the germline gene, one junction end is altered; a read error may explain this. The rearrangement uses TRBV5-5 and TRBJ2-7; 9 nucleotides align to TRBD1. In germline, CDR1 is SGHKS, CDR2 YYEKEE (reference sequence). CDR3 length: 16 amino acids. In nucleotides, the CDR3 is TGTGCCAGCAACTTGGGGAGGGACAGGGCGGGCTACGAGCAGTACTTC. It specifies CASNLGRDRAGYEQYF.

This clonotype appeared many times. This chain uses TRBV12-3 or TRBV12-4 with TRBJ2-3; TRBD2 agrees at 7 bases. V gave up 2 bases and J gave up 4 bases; unmatched junction bases: 6. The CDR3 length is 15 residues. CDR3 in DNA: TGTGCCAGCAGTTTAACTAGCGTCGGGTCAGATACGCAGTATTTT. The encoded protein is CASSLTSVGSDTQYF.

There are many counts of this clonotype. This chain uses TRBV3-1 with TRBJ1-1; D perhaps matches TRBD1 (5 bases). This CDR3 region has 12 residues. Trimming removed 5 bases from V and 7 bases from J, with 11 bases in between. The germline CDR1 and CDR2 sequences are LGHDT and YNNKEL (reference sequence). The DNA for the CDR3 is TGTGCCAGCAGCGCCTGGGGGGATGAAGCTTTCTTT. As protein: CASSAWGDEAFF.

V and J are TRBV5-1 and TRBJ2-5; D not certain. The germline gives CDR1 SGHRS, CDR2 YFSETQ. Trimming pared 7 bases from V and 2 bases from J, leaving 15 bases between. The CDR3 spans 14 residues. Here the CDR3 DNA reads TGCGCCAGCCGCCGGGTTACCGGACAAGAGACCCAGTACTTC. Translation gives CASRRVTGQETQYF.

The chain has TRBV3-1 and TRBJ2-4, with unresolved D. V dropped 0 bases and J dropped 0 bases, with 21 bases sitting between them. CDR1 LGHDT and CDR2 YNNKEL come from the germline V gene (reference sequence). The CDR3 spans 20 residues. CDR3 coding DNA: TGTGCCAGCAGCCAAGATCAGCACGCCGACACTTCGCTAGCCAAAAACATTCAGTACTTC. Its translation: CASSQDQHADTSLAKNIQYF.

This clonotype was detected many times. The chain joins TRBV5-1 to TRBJ2-2; TRBD1 is a possible D gene (5 bases). Germline CDR1 SGHRS, CDR2 YFSETQ. V was trimmed by 4 bases and J by 4 bases, leaving 8 bases between them. The length of the CDR3 is 13 residues. CDR3 DNA: TGCGCCAGCAGCCAAGACAGCACCGGGGAGCTGTTTTTT. This encodes CASSQDSTGELFF.

The rearrangement uses TRBV9 and TRBJ2-5; 8 bases are shared with TRBD2. Germline CDR1 and CDR2: SGDLS and YYNGEE. This CDR3 has 14 residues. Trimming took 3 bases from V and 1 from J; bases not matched to a gene: 2. The CDR3 nucleotides read TGTGCCAGCAGCGGTAGCGGGGTCCAAGAGACCCAGTACTTC. This encodes CASSGSGVQETQYF. The full variable domain, its missing parts supplied by reference TRBV9 and TRBJ2-5, is DSGVTQTPKHLITATGQRVTLRCSPRSGDLSVYWYQQSLDQGLQFLIQYYNGEERAKGNILERFSAQQFPDLHSELNLSSLELGDSALYFCASSGSGVQETQYFGPGTRLLVL.

The chain couples TRBV7-6 to TRBJ2-1, with a tentative D call TRBD1 (5 bases). Germline-derived CDR1 and CDR2 are SGHVS and FNYEAQ. The CDR3 spans 14 residues. With 5 bases removed from V and 7 bases from J, the gap between germline ends came to 15 bases. CDR3 sequence (DNA): TGTGCCAGCAGCAGAATAGGGGTTGGAAATGAGCAGTTCTTC. Encoded protein: CASSRIGVGNEQFF. The whole variable domain, remainder taken from reference TRBV7-6 and TRBJ2-1, is GAGVSQSPRYKVTKRGQDVALRCDPISGHVSLYWYRQALGQGPEFLTYFNYEAQQDKSGLPNDRFSAERPEGSISTLTIQRTEQRDSAMYRCASSRIGVGNEQFFGPGTRLTVL.

The chain links TRBV20-1 to TRBJ1-6; 8 nucleotides align to TRBD1. This CDR3 has 14 amino acids. CDR1 DFQATT and CDR2 SNEGSKA come from the germline V gene (reference sequence). Losses at the gene ends were 5 bases for V and 7 bases for J; bases not matched to a gene: 7. The CDR3 region has the DNA TGCAGTGCTGTGACAGGGGAATGGAATTCACCCCTCCACTTT. This codes for CSAVTGEWNSPLHF.

This clonotype turned up a few times. The chain recombines TRBV2 with TRBJ2-1, with D uncertain. The CDR3 sequence is 9 residues long. Germline lookup yields CDR1 SNHLY and CDR2 FYNNEI. Trimming stripped 4 bases from V and 9 bases from J, with 1 base between. CDR3: CASSGEQFF. The CDR3 DNA sequence: TGTGCCAGCAGTGGTGAGCAGTTCTTC.

Ten or more counts support this clonotype. This chain links TRBV20-1 with TRBJ2-1; D unresolved. CDR1 and CDR2 from the germline V gene are DFQATT and SNEGSKA (reference sequence). The CDR3 runs 15 residues. V lost 1 base to trimming and J lost 4 bases, with 14 bases between them. The CDR3 reads CSARGTQQIYNEQFF. The CDR3 coding sequence is TGCAGTGCTAGAGGCACGCAGCAAATTTACAATGAGCAGTTCTTC.

The rearrangement links TRBV5-1 to TRBJ2-1; the D gene could be TRBD1 or TRBD2 (5 bases each). V gave up 2 bases and J gave up 9 bases, with 18 bases separating them. CDR1 is SGHRS, CDR2 YFSETQ, per germline. This CDR3 spans 15 amino acids. CDR3 sequence reads: CASSLGTALYGEQFF. The CDR3 DNA follows: TGCGCCAGCAGCTTAGGGACGGCGTTGTACGGTGAGCAGTTCTTC.

This clonotype has a handful of counts. V is TRBV20-1 and J is TRBJ1-6; TRBD1 matches 8 bases. Trimming removed 0 bases from V and 5 bases from J; junction bases left unmatched: 12. This CDR3 is 18 amino acids long. Germline V gene lookup returns CDR1 DFQATT and CDR2 SNEGSKA (reference sequence). CDR3 sequence (DNA): TGCAGTGCTAGAGATAGGCAGGGGGCTAATGGAAATAATTCACCCCTCCACTTT. Protein product: CSARDRQGANGNNSPLHF.

This clonotype was seen many times. The chain is built from TRBV12-3 or TRBV12-4 and TRBJ2-5; D is undetermined. Between the trimmed V and J ends, which lost 3 bases and 2 bases, there was a span of 7 bases. This CDR3 spans 13 amino acids. In nucleotides, the CDR3 is TGTGCCAGCAGTTTCAGAGATCAAGAGACCCAGTACTTC. Translated: CASSFRDQETQYF.

At least ten counts were recorded for this clonotype. The V gene is TRBV21-1, the J gene TRBJ1-1; the table's D call, TRBD1, was not checked against the DNA. TRBV21-1 is designated a pseudogene. The CDR3 has 16 residues. The CDR3 loop is CASSNSTGGRFAEAFF. CDR3 bases: TGTGCCAGCAGCAATTCGACAGGGGGACGGTTCGCTGAAGCTTTCTTT.

The V gene is TRBV20-1, the J gene TRBJ1-5; the D is unclear. CDR1 is DFQATT and CDR2 is SNEGSKA in the germline V gene (reference sequence). This CDR3 spans 14 amino acids. The germline V and J ends were trimmed by 6 bases and 6 bases, with 18 bases remaining between them. CDR3 in DNA: TGCAGTGCCCGTCGGGGAGTCGAAGGTCAGCCCCAGCATTTT. Translated, it gives CSARRGVEGQPQHF.